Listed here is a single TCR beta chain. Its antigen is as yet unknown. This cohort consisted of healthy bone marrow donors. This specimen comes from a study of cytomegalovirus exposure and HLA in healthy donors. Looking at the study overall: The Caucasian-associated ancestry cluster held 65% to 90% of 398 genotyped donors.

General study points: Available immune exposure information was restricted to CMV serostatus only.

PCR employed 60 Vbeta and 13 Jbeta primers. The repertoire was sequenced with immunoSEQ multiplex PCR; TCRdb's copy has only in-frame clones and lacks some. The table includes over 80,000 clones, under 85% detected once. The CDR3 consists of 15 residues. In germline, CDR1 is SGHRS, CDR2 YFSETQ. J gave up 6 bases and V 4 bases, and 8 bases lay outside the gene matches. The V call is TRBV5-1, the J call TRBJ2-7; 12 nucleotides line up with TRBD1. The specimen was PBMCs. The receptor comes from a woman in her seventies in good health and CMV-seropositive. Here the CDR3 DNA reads TGCGCCAGCAGCGGAACCGGGACAGGGGGCTTCGAGCAGTACTTC. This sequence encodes CASSGTGTGGFEQYF.